This T cell receptor beta chain was sequenced during a study of blood T cells in healthy people across ages. The study's findings and limits: TCR beta diversity per million T cells fell roughly linearly with age.

This CDR3 has 13 amino acids. V lost 5 bases and J lost 5; bases outside the gene matches: 6. Germline loops: CDR1 SGHTA, CDR2 FQGNSA. The authors ran a second PCR of about 7 to 11 cycles using a sample-barcoded 5' primer and a J-beta primer mix. TCRdb reprocessed the 5' RACE reads via MiXCR and lists one record per CDR3 protein. The sample lists more than 900,000 distinct CDR3 sequences, approximately 25% seen once, with approximately 0.79% in the top ten. This clonotype was detected a few times. The antigen is not known. These data were likewise used in another study, on T cells of mothers and their children. That study adds: A few healthy Caucasian mothers served as donors, and their six children did as well.

Sequenced material: blood. The chain links TRBV7-2 to TRBJ2-7; 7 nucleotides agree with TRBD2. The sequence came from a girl aged 2 to 10 in good health. CDR3 protein: CASSRTSNNEQYF. CDR3 in DNA: TGTGCCAGCAGCAGGACTAGTAATAACGAGCAGTACTTC.